This TCR beta chain was found in a study of tumor-infiltrating lymphocytes in primary liver carcinoma. Study-level background: Patients included men and women of 30 to 69 years. Roughly 3.65 to 8 million productive TCRbeta reads were obtained per sample, with similar numbers across tissue types.

It was unsorted whole blood that yielded blood RNA, and germline DNA was also extracted. A sample of four milliliters of peripheral blood was taken before surgery. The J segment lost 1 base and the V segment lost 9 bases, leaving 10 bases of the junction unmatched. Per germline, CDR1 MNHNY and CDR2 SVGAGI (reference sequence). The CDR3 has 15 amino acids. The investigators made TCR beta cDNA from approximately 510 ng total RNA, using a constant-region primer. Slightly modified ARM-PCR served as the procedure for the TCR beta libraries. These libraries came from three rounds of nested multiplex PCR. Researchers ran the first two PCR rounds for roughly 10 cycles each with TRBV1-TRBV30 forward primers and a C-beta reverse primer. MiXCR was run by TCRdb on the multiplex PCR reads, yielding one entry per CDR3 protein. Among about 300,000 distinct CDR3 sequences listed, roughly two thirds were seen once.

The sequence was obtained from a man aged 40-49 years with primary liver carcinoma and hepatitis B virus infection. The chain joins TRBV6-6 to TRBJ2-5; TRBD2 aligns across 8 bases. Sequences were obtained from peripheral blood. The CDR3 sequence: CASSVAGTFQETQYF. The CDR3 bases are TGTGCCAGTAGTGTAGCGGGGACCTTCCAAGAGACCCAGTACTTC.